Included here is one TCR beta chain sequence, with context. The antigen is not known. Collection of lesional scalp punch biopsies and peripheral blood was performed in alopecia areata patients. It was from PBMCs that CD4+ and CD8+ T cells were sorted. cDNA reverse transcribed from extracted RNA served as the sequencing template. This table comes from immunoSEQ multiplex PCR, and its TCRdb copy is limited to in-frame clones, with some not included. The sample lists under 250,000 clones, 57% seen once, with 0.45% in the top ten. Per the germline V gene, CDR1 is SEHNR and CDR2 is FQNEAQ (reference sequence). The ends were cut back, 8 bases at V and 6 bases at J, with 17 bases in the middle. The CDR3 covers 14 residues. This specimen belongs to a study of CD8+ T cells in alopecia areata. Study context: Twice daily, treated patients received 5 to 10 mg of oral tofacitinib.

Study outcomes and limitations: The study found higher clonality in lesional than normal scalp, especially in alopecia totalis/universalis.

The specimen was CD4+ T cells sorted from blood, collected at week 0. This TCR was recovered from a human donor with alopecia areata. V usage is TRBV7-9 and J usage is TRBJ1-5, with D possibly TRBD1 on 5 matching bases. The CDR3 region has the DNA TGTGCCAGCGCAACCGGGACTGACCCTCAGCCCCAGCATTTT. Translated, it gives CASATGTDPQPQHF.